Listed below are T cell receptor beta chains from one sample, sequenced in a study of blood T cell repertoires in COVID-19. Assay used: immunoSEQ multiplex PCR; TCRdb lists only in-frame clones, some missing. In the table there are 300,000 to 350,000 clones, about nine tenths of which are singletons. Source material: peripheral blood. The receptors were gathered from a man in his thirties or forties with COVID-19, enrolled during active disease. CDR3s include the opening cysteine and the closing phenylalanine or tryptophan. The D gene is left open where the match is weak. Some rows have no size entry. The others give once, few or many, or a class for an expanded clone.

d_call	clone_size	v_call	j_call	cdr3_aa	cdr3_nt
-	few	TRBV14	TRBJ1-2	CASSHRNSRVGNYGYTF	TGTGCCAGCAGCCATCGGAACAGCAGGGTGGGAAACTATGGCTACACCTTC
TRBD1	-	TRBV5-1	TRBJ2-1	CASSLRDRGQGEQFF	TGCGCCAGCAGCTTGCGGGACAGGGGCCAAGGGGAGCAGTTCTTC
TRBD1	-	TRBV5-6	TRBJ1-3	CASSRSPGQGARNTIYF	TGTGCCAGCAGCCGCTCCCCGGGACAGGGGGCGAGAAACACCATATATTTT
TRBD1	-	TRBV6-5	TRBJ1-1	CASSYLGQVNTEAFF	TGTGCCAGCAGTTACTTGGGACAGGTTAACACTGAAGCTTTCTTT
TRBD1	once	TRBV18	TRBJ2-3	CASFPGQLTDTQYF	TGTGCCAGCTTCCCGGGACAGCTCACAGATACGCAGTATTTT
TRBD1	-	TRBV9	TRBJ1-3	CASSALPGQPNSGNTIYF	TGTGCCAGCAGCGCCCTCCCGGGACAGCCCAACTCTGGAAACACCATATATTTT
-	-	TRBV4-3	TRBJ1-2	CASSSGSAYGYTF	TGCGCCAGCAGCTCAGGGTCGGCTTATGGCTACACCTTC
TRBD1	-	TRBV5-4	TRBJ1-4	CASSPGQGNEKLFF	TGTGCCAGCAGCCCGGGACAGGGTAATGAAAAACTGTTTTTT
TRBD1	-	TRBV11-1	TRBJ2-1	CASSLGQGPRNEQFF	TGTGCCAGCAGCTTAGGACAGGGGCCCCGCAATGAGCAGTTCTTC
TRBD2	-	TRBV9	TRBJ2-7	CASSVLGTSGSEQYF	TGTGCCAGCAGCGTCCTCGGGACTAGCGGGAGTGAGCAGTACTTC
TRBD2	-	TRBV19	TRBJ2-2	CASSMVLAGGRTGELFF	TGTGCCAGTAGTATGGTACTAGCGGGGGGGCGCACCGGGGAGCTGTTTTTT
-	-	TRBV6-5	TRBJ1-1	CASSPRWNTEAFF	TGTGCCAGCAGCCCCCGGTGGAACACTGAAGCTTTCTTT
-	-	TRBV29-1	TRBJ2-3	CSVELASAPDTQYF	TGCAGCGTTGAATTAGCTAGTGCCCCAGATACGCAGTATTTT
TRBD1	-	TRBV6-5	TRBJ2-7	CASSYGTGIYEQYF	TGTGCCAGCAGTTACGGGACAGGGATTTACGAGCAGTACTTC
TRBD1	once	TRBV4-2	TRBJ1-6	CASSQAMGQENSPLHF	TGTGCCAGCAGCCAAGCTATGGGACAGGAAAATTCACCCCTCCACTTT
TRBD1	-	TRBV27	TRBJ1-1	CASSLLGGRVNTEAFF	TGTGCCAGCAGTTTATTAGGGGGCCGGGTGAACACTGAAGCTTTCTTT
-	-	TRBV9	TRBJ2-4	CASSVVGARDDIQYF	TGTGCCAGCAGCGTAGTAGGGGCCCGAGATGACATTCAGTACTTC
-	-	TRBV7-2	TRBJ1-2	CASSPRPEGNYGYTF	TGTGCCAGCAGCCCTAGACCGGAGGGCAACTATGGCTACACCTTC
TRBD1	-	TRBV7-3	TRBJ2-2	CASSLGAAGGNTGELFF	TGTGCCAGCAGCTTAGGGGCAGCAGGGGGTAACACCGGGGAGCTGTTTTTT
-	-	TRBV15	TRBJ2-5	CATSRDRPDPRTPQYF	TGTGCCACCAGCAGAGATCGCCCAGATCCCAGAACACCCCAGTACTTC
-	-	TRBV29-1	TRBJ2-7	CSVSSSRGVAYEQYF	TGCAGCGTATCTAGCTCCCGCGGGGTCGCCTACGAGCAGTACTTC
TRBD2	-	TRBV4-1	TRBJ2-2	CASSKGLAGLTGELFF	TGCGCCAGCAGCAAGGGACTAGCGGGATTGACCGGGGAGCTGTTTTTT
TRBD1	-	TRBV4-3	TRBJ2-7	CASSRRQGYEQYF	TGCGCCAGCAGCAGGAGACAGGGCTACGAGCAGTACTTC
-	-	TRBV9	TRBJ2-7	CASSHRWESRGEQYF	TGTGCCAGCAGCCATCGATGGGAGAGTCGGGGCGAGCAGTACTTC
-	-	TRBV27	TRBJ2-1	CASHDSYNEQFF	TGTGCCAGCCATGACAGTTACAATGAGCAGTTCTTC
TRBD1	-	TRBV7-2	TRBJ2-7	CASSLPGQREQYF	TGTGCCAGCAGCTTGCCGGGACAGCGTGAGCAGTACTTC
TRBD1	-	TRBV5-4	TRBJ2-1	CASTPRRGWNEQFF	TGTGCCAGCACCCCCCGCAGGGGGTGGAATGAGCAGTTCTTC
TRBD1	few	TRBV6-5	TRBJ2-1	CASSFTGDNEQFF	TGTGCCAGCAGTTTTACAGGGGACAATGAGCAGTTCTTC
-	-	TRBV4-1	TRBJ2-4	CASSQVRGNIQYF	TGCGCCAGCAGCCAAGTAAGGGGAAACATTCAGTACTTC
-	-	TRBV28	TRBJ2-2	CASITPGEYRELFF	TGTGCCAGCATCACCCCAGGGGAGTATAGGGAGCTGTTTTTT
-	-	TRBV2	TRBJ2-5	CASIRRREETQYF	TGTGCCAGCATACGCAGGAGGGAAGAGACCCAGTACTTC
-	-	TRBV6-2/TRBV6-3	TRBJ2-1	CASSYPRANEQFF	TGTGCCAGCAGTTACCCGCGAGCGAATGAGCAGTTCTTC
TRBD1	-	TRBV10-3	TRBJ1-1	CAISEGLGGQGNTEAFF	TGTGCCATCAGTGAGGGGTTAGGGGGACAGGGGAACACTGAAGCTTTCTTT
-	-	TRBV6-5	TRBJ2-3	CASNPGNTDTQYF	TGTGCCAGCAACCCCGGGAACACAGATACGCAGTATTTT
TRBD1	-	TRBV28	TRBJ1-2	CASSQDRGDGYTF	TGTGCCAGCAGCCAGGACAGGGGGGATGGCTACACCTTC
-	-	TRBV11-2	TRBJ1-1	CASSSLMLLNTEAFF	TGTGCCAGCAGCTCCCTAATGTTGCTGAACACTGAAGCTTTCTTT
-	-	TRBV28	TRBJ2-7	CASSLSSGAVYEQYF	TGTGCCAGCAGTCTCTCGAGTGGGGCGGTCTACGAGCAGTACTTC
TRBD1	-	TRBV3-1/TRBV3-2	TRBJ2-7	CASRPGQGIYEQYF	TGTGCCAGCAGGCCGGGACAGGGCATATACGAGCAGTACTTC